Presented here are 20 T cell receptor beta chains from one specimen sequenced in a study of cytomegalovirus exposure and HLA in healthy donors. 60 Vbeta and 13 Jbeta primers were used in PCR. This table comes from immunoSEQ multiplex PCR, and its TCRdb copy is limited to in-frame clones, with some not included. The sample contains 60,000 to 70,000 clones, around three quarters of which appear only once. The sequencing sample was made of PBMCs. The receptors were sampled from a man over 45 in good health and CMV-seronegative.

V usage is TRBV14 and J usage is TRBJ2-1; 9 bases line up with TRBD1. V trimming: 6 bases; J trimming: 5 bases; junction bases outside the gene matches: 11. The CDR3 sequence is 16 residues long. CDR1 SGHDN and CDR2 FVKESK come from the germline V gene. The CDR3 spells CASRKTGTGTNNEQFF. The DNA of the CDR3 is TGTGCCAGCAGGAAGACCGGGACAGGGACTAACAATGAGCAGTTCTTC.

This rearrangement joins TRBV5-6 to TRBJ2-7; the match to TRBD1 covers 8 bases. The CDR3 runs to 12 residues. V lost 4 bases to trimming and J lost 5 bases; unmatched junction nucleotides: 2. CDR1 and CDR2 (germline): SGHDT, YYEEEE. The CDR3 nucleotides read TGTGCCAGCAGCAACAGGGGGAACGAGCAGTACTTC. It encodes CASSNRGNEQYF.

The chain joins TRBV7-9 to TRBJ1-1; TRBD1 is a possible D gene (6 bases). Trimming left V 2 bases short and J 2 bases short, with 9 bases between. Germline V gene sequence: CDR1 SEHNR, CDR2 FQNEAQ (reference sequence). CDR3 length equals 14 residues. CDR3 nucleotides: TGTGCCAGCAGCTTATACAGGGACAACACTGAAGCTTTCTTT. This sequence encodes CASSLYRDNTEAFF.

V usage is TRBV6-5 and J usage is TRBJ1-4, with D possibly being TRBD1 (5 bases). This CDR3 spans 15 amino acids. Per the germline V gene, CDR1 is MNHEY and CDR2 is SVGAGI. Trimming removed 2 bases from V and 8 bases from J, with 15 bases in between. The CDR3 DNA is TGTGCCAGCAGTTACCGTAAGGGGCTGCGCGAAAAACTGTTTTTT. Encoded protein: CASSYRKGLREKLFF.

This chain connects TRBV19 to TRBJ2-7; no firm D call. V lost 3 bases, J lost 1 base, and 7 bases lay in between. Germline V gene lookup returns CDR1 LNHDA and CDR2 SQIVND (reference sequence). CDR3 length: 13 amino acids. CDR3 sequence reads: CASSIYRSYEQYF. The CDR3 DNA reads TGTGCCAGTAGTATCTACAGATCCTACGAGCAGTACTTC.

The rearrangement joins TRBV28 to TRBJ1-5; D is unresolved. The germline V and J ends were trimmed by 6 bases and 4 bases, with 13 bases remaining between them. The CDR3 totals 14 residues. From germline, CDR1 is MDHEN and CDR2 SYDVKM. This chain's CDR3 is CASRGLLENQPQHF. DNA for the CDR3: TGTGCCAGCAGAGGACTCCTCGAAAATCAGCCCCAGCATTTT.

V and J are TRBV27 and TRBJ1-2; TRBD1 agrees at 7 bases. Germline CDR1 reads MNHEY; CDR2 reads SMNVEV (reference sequence). The V segment lost 0 bases and the J segment 5 bases; nucleotides outside the gene matches: 9. The CDR3 contains 16 residues. The CDR3 region is CASSLSKGAIQYGYTF. For the CDR3, the DNA is TGTGCCAGCAGTTTATCGAAGGGGGCAATCCAGTATGGCTACACCTTC.

There are a few counts of this clone. This chain uses TRBV4-3 with TRBJ1-3, with TRBD1 matching over 7 bases. Losses at the gene ends were 1 base for V and 2 bases for J; bases not matched to a gene: 5. Germline loops: CDR1 LGHNA, CDR2 YSLEER. CDR3 size: 16 residues. The CDR3 spells CASSQVLGTAGNTIYF. The DNA of the CDR3 is TGCGCCAGCAGCCAAGTACTAGGGACAGCTGGAAACACCATATATTTT.

This clone was observed once. The chain joins TRBV9 to TRBJ2-1; 8 bases are a match to TRBD1. Germline-derived CDR1 and CDR2 are SGDLS and YYNGEE. The V segment lost 4 bases and the J segment 8 bases; nucleotides outside the gene matches: 11. The CDR3 is made up of 15 amino acids. CDR3 in DNA: TGTGCCAGCAGCTTAAACCCAGGGGGCGTCGATGAGCAGTTCTTC. Translated: CASSLNPGGVDEQFF.

This rearrangement joins TRBV6-4 to TRBJ2-5; 11 nucleotides match TRBD1. The CDR3 is made up of 16 amino acids. V dropped 2 bases and J dropped 5; count of bases not matched to a gene: 7. CDR1 MRHNA and CDR2 SNTAGT come from the germline V gene. CDR3 bases: TGTGCCAGCAGTGACCTGGACAGGGGGCAGTGGGAGACCCAGTACTTC. This translates into CASSDLDRGQWETQYF.

V and J are TRBV28 and TRBJ2-1; 11 bases are a match to TRBD2. This CDR3 spans 17 amino acids. Trimming cost V 4 bases and J 5 bases; bases outside gene matches: 10. Germline assignment: CDR1 MDHEN and CDR2 SYDVKM. In DNA form, the CDR3 reads TGTGCCAGCAGTTCATCCTGGGGGACTAGCGGCCACAATGAGCAGTTCTTC. As protein: CASSSSWGTSGHNEQFF.

The chain carries TRBV29-1 and TRBJ1-1, with D hard to call. The CDR3 has 12 amino acids. V lost 7 bases and J lost 7, with 16 bases in between. Germline-derived CDR1 and CDR2 are SQVTM and ANQGSEA. As DNA, the CDR3 is TGCAGCGCTAGGCCGGGAGCGCTTGAAGCTTTCTTT. This encodes CSARPGALEAFF.

The chain couples TRBV2 to TRBJ2-2, with 10 positions matching TRBD2. Unmatched junction bases numbered 21, after V lost 7 bases and J lost 1 base. Germline values: CDR1 SNHLY, CDR2 FYNNEI. This CDR3 contains 21 residues. In nucleotides, the CDR3 is TGTGCCAGCACAGAAGGGATGCTAGCGGGAGTGGCCCTTCAGAACACCGGGGAGCTGTTTTTT. It specifies CASTEGMLAGVALQNTGELFF.

V is TRBV2 and J is TRBJ1-6, with no clear D. The V end lost 0 bases, the J end lost 7 bases, and 16 bases lay between the germline ends. Germline V gene sequence: CDR1 SNHLY, CDR2 FYNNEI. The CDR3 loop spans 17 amino acids. CDR3 coding DNA: TGTGCCAGCAGTGAAGCTAAAATTGGGCAGAGCAATTCACCCCTCCACTTT. As protein: CASSEAKIGQSNSPLHF.

The genes are TRBV5-1 and TRBJ2-3; perhaps TRBD1 as D (5 bases). CDR1 and CDR2 (germline): SGHRS, YFSETQ. The germline V and J ends were trimmed by 0 bases and 2 bases, with 7 bases remaining between them. This CDR3 spans 14 amino acids. CDR3 amino acids: CASSLEGNTDTQYF. The CDR3, as DNA: TGCGCCAGCAGCTTGGAGGGGAACACAGATACGCAGTATTTT.

This chain links TRBV18 with TRBJ2-1, with 11 nucleotides matching TRBD2. J was trimmed by 9 bases and V by 3 bases; bases with no gene match: 10. Germline V gene data show CDR1 as KGHSH and CDR2 as LQKENI. The CDR3 is 16 residues long. In DNA form, the CDR3 reads TGTGCCAGCTCACCGACCACTAGCGGGAGTGGGGTTGAGCAGTTCTTC. Amino acid sequence: CASSPTTSGSGVEQFF.

The chain has TRBV6-5 and TRBJ2-1, with 12 bases identical to TRBD1. Germline trimming cut 6 bases from V and 7 bases from J; bases unmatched to any gene: 1. Germline assignment: CDR1 MNHEY and CDR2 SVGAGI. The CDR3 loop spans 13 amino acids. CDR3 sequence: CASRGQGANEQFF. The CDR3 DNA reads TGTGCCAGCAGGGGACAGGGGGCGAATGAGCAGTTCTTC.

The V gene is TRBV6-1, the J gene TRBJ2-7; D ambiguous. The V gene lost 3 bases and the J gene lost 6 bases, with 12 bases spanning the gap. Germline V gene lookup returns CDR1 MNHNS and CDR2 SASEGT. This CDR3 has 13 residues. The CDR3 bases are TGTGCCAGCAGTGAGAGCAGGTCCGGCGAGCAGTACTTC. Its protein product is CASSESRSGEQYF.

The rearrangement links TRBV30 to TRBJ1-2, with D possibly being TRBD1 (5 bases). The germline V gene encodes CDR1 GTSNPN and CDR2 SVGIG (reference sequence). The CDR3 sequence is 15 residues long. With 0 bases removed from V and 1 base from J, the gap between germline ends came to 12 bases. The CDR3, as DNA: TGTGCCTGGAGTGTACAAGTGGGGGGTAACTATGGCTACACCTTC. It translates to CAWSVQVGGNYGYTF.

V gene TRBV30 combines with J gene TRBJ2-1; no definite D call. Trimming took 0 bases from V and 10 from J, leaving 13 bases between them. The CDR3 length is 13 residues. The V gene's germline CDR1 is GTSNPN and CDR2 SVGIG (reference sequence). The CDR3 spells CAWSVRSLWEQFF. In DNA form, the CDR3 reads TGTGCCTGGAGTGTACGGAGCCTCTGGGAGCAGTTCTTC.